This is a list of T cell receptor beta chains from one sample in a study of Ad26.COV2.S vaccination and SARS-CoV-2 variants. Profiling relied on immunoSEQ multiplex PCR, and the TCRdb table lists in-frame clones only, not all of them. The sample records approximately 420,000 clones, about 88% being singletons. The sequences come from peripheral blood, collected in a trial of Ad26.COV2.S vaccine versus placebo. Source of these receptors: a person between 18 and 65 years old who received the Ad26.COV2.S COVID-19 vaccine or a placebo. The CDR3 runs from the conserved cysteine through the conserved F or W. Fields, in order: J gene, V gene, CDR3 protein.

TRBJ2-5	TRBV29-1	CSVTEWGETQYF
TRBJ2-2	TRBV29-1	CSVLGQNTGELFF
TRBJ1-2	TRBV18	CASRRSSTNYGYTF
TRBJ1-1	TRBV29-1	CSAWDRVGTEAFF
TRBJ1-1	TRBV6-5	CASSMTGSNTEAFF
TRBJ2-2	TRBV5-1	CASSLAYGGAGELFF
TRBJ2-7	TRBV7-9	CASSPLGRNSYEQYF
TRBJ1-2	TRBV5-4	CASSLVAGGYGYTF
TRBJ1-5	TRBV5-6	CASSLRAGSNQPQHF
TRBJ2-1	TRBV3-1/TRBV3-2	CASSLRGLESNEQFF
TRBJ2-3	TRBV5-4	CASSARDLTDTQYF
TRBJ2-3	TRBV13	CASSLGARPSDTQYF
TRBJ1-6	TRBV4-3	CASNGGRNYNSPLHF
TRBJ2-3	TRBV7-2	CASSGLFTSTDTQYF
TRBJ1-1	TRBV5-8	CASSLDGRLTEAFF
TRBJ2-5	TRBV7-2	CASSQTKLAGVQETQYF
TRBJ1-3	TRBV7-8	CASSSRMAEGNTIYF
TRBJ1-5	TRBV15	CATSIGRNQPQHF
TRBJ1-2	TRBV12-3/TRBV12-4	CATNSIRAGGYTF
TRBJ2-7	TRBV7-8	CASSPTVTSDEQYF
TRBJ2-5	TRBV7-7	CASSARQGQQETQYF
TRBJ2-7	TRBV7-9	CASSRTSSASVYEQYF
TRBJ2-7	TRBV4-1	CASSHGTRPYEQYF
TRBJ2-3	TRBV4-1	CASSQLGAAVADTQYF
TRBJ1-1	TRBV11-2	CASSLLVRTEAFF
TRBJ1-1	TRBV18	CASSRGTPFSEAFF
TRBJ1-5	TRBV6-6	CASSYPLQPQHF
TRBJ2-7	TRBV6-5	CASSYSTGGGEQYF
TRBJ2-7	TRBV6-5	CATGGTYEQYF
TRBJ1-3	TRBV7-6	CASSWGQPYSGNTIYF
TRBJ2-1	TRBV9	CASSVAFRSDEQFF
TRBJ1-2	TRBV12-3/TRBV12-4	CASRGAWGGYTF
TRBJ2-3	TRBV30	CAWSVETQYF